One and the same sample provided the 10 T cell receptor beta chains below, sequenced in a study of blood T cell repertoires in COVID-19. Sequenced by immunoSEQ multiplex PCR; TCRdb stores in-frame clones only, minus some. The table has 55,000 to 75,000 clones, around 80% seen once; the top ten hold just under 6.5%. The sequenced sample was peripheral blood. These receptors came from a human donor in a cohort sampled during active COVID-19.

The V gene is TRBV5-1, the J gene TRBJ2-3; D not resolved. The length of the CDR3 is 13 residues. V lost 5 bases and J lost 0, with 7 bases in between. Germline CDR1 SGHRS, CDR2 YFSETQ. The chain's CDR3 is CASRKTSTDTQYF. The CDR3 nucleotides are TGCGCCAGCAGAAAGACTAGCACAGATACGCAGTATTTT.

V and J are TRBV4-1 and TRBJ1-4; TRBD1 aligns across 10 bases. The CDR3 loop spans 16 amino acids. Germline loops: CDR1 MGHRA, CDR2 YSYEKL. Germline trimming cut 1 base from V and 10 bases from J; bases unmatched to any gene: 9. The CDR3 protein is CASSQALTGGGGKLFF. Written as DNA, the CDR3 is TGCGCCAGCAGCCAAGCACTGACAGGGGGCGGGGGAAAACTGTTTTTT.

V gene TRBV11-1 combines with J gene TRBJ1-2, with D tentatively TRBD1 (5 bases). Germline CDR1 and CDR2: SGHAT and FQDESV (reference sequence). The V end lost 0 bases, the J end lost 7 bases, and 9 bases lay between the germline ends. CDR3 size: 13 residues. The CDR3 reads CASSLASGPGYTF. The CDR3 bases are TGTGCCAGCAGCTTAGCGTCAGGGCCTGGCTACACCTTC. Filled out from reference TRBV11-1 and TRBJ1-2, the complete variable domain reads EAEVAQSPRYKITEKSQAVAFWCDPISGHATLYWYRQILGQGPELLVQFQDESVVDDSQLPKDRFSAERLKGVDSTLKIQPAELGDSAMYLCASSLASGPGYTFGSGTRLTVV.

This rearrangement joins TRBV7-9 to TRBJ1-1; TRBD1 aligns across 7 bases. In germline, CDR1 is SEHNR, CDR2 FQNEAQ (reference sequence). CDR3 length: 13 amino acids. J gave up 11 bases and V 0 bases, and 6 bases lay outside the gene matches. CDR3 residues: CASSLAADREAFF. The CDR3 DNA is TGTGCCAGCAGCTTAGCGGCCGACAGGGAGGCTTTCTTT.

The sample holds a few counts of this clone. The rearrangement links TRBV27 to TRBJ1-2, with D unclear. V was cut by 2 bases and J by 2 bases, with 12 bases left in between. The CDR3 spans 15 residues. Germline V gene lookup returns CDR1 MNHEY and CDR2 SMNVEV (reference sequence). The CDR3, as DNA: TGTGCCAGCAGTTTAACAAACGGGATAAACTATGGCTACACCTTC. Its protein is CASSLTNGINYGYTF.

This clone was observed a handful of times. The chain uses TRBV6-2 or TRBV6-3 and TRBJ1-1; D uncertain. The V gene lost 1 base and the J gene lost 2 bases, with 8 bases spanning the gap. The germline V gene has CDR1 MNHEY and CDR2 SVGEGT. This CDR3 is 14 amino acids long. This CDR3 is CASSYWASNTEAFF. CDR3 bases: TGTGCCAGCAGTTACTGGGCCAGTAACACTGAAGCTTTCTTT.

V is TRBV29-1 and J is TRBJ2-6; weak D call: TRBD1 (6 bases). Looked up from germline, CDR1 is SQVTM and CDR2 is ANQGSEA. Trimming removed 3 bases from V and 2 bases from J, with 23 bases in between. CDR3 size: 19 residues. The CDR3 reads CSVEVFGTGSFPGANVLTF. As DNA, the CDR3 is TGCAGCGTTGAGGTTTTTGGAACAGGGAGTTTCCCTGGGGCCAACGTCCTGACTTTC.

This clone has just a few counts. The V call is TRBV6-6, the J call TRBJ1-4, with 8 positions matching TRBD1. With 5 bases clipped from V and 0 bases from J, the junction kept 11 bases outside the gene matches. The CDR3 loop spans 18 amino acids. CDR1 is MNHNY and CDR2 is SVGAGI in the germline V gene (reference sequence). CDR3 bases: TGTGCCAGCAGTCCCAGGGGGCCCTCGGCGACAACTAATGAAAAACTGTTTTTT. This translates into CASSPRGPSATTNEKLFF.

CDR3 region: CASSVSGGAYEQYF. For the CDR3, the DNA is TGTGCCAGCAGTGTCTCGGGGGGGGCCTACGAGCAGTACTTC. V usage is TRBV6-4 and J usage is TRBJ2-7; 8 positions match TRBD2. Germline values: CDR1 MRHNA, CDR2 SNTAGT. V lost 4 bases, J lost 2 bases, and 4 bases stayed unmatched. CDR3 length: 14 amino acids.

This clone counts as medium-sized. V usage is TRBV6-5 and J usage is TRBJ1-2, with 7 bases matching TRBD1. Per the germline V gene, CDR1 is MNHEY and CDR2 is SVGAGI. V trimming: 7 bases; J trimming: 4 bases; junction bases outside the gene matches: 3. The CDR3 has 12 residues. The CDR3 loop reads CASTSGGYGYTF. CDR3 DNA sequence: TGTGCCAGCACCTCAGGGGGCTATGGCTACACCTTC.